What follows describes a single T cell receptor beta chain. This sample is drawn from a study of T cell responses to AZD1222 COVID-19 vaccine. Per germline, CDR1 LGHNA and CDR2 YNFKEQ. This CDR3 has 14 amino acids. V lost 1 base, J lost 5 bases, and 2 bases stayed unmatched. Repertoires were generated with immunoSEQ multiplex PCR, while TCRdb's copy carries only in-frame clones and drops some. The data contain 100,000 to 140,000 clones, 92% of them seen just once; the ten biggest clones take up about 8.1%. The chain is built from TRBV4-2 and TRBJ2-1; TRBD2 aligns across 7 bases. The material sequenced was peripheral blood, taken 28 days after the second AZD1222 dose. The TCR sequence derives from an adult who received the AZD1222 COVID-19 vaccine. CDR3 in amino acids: CASSQGTRNNEQFF. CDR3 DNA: TGTGCCAGCAGCCAAGGGACTAGAAACAATGAGCAGTTCTTC.